The rows below give T cell receptor beta chains drawn from one sample of a study of blood T cell repertoires in COVID-19. Profiled with immunoSEQ multiplex PCR; TCRdb holds only in-frame clones, not every one. The sample shows about 150,000 clones, around 80% of them seen only once. The sequenced sample was peripheral blood. The receptors derive from a man between 60 and 70 years old with acute or convalescent COVID-19. CDR3s include the opening cysteine and the closing phenylalanine or tryptophan. The order of the fields is clone size, J gene, V gene, D gene, CDR3 protein, CDR3 DNA. D genes are given only for firm matches. Clone size, where shown, is once, few, many, or a class for clones that have expanded.

once	TRBJ2-7	TRBV29-1	TRBD2	CSVGLAGGPSEQYF	TGCAGCGTTGGGCTAGCGGGAGGGCCTAGCGAGCAGTACTTC
few	TRBJ1-2	TRBV3-1/TRBV3-2	.	CASSQAGNGYTF	TGTGCCAGCAGCCAAGCAGGGAATGGCTACACCTTC
.	TRBJ2-3	TRBV9	TRBD2	CASSGGLAGPLDTQYF	TGTGCCAGCAGCGGGGGACTAGCGGGGCCGTTGGATACGCAGTATTTT
.	TRBJ2-5	TRBV29-1	TRBD1	CSAGQVLKTQYF	TGCAGCGCTGGACAGGTATTGAAGACCCAGTACTTC
.	TRBJ1-4	TRBV3-1/TRBV3-2	TRBD1	CASSRDRTTNEKLFF	TGTGCCAGCAGCAGGGACAGGACAACTAATGAAAAACTGTTTTTT
once	TRBJ1-6	TRBV11-2	TRBD1	CASSLSGTGSGSPLHF	TGTGCCAGCAGCTTATCCGGGACAGGGTCAGGTTCACCCCTCCACTTT
.	TRBJ2-1	TRBV5-4	TRBD2	CASSAGTSGGALEQFF	TGTGCCAGCAGCGCCGGGACTAGCGGGGGGGCCCTTGAGCAGTTCTTC
few	TRBJ1-2	TRBV4-2	.	CASSQDRFGGYTF	TGTGCCAGCAGCCAAGATCGGTTTGGTGGCTACACCTTC
.	TRBJ2-7	TRBV27	TRBD2	CASSLKGLADREQYF	TGTGCCAGCAGTTTGAAGGGACTAGCGGATCGCGAGCAGTACTTC
.	TRBJ1-6	TRBV29-1	TRBD1	CSVRTGLENSPLHF	TGCAGCGTCCGGACAGGGCTGGAGAATTCACCCCTCCACTTT
.	TRBJ2-7	TRBV6-1	TRBD1	CASRETPTGQGAGEQYF	TGTGCCAGCAGGGAAACGCCTACGGGACAGGGGGCGGGCGAGCAGTACTTC
few	TRBJ1-2	TRBV11-2	.	CASSQDGNYGYTF	TGTGCCAGCAGCCAAGACGGGAACTATGGCTACACCTTC
few	TRBJ1-2	TRBV6-5	.	CASQTGDRNYGYTF	TGTGCCAGCCAGACAGGCGATAGGAACTATGGCTACACCTTC
.	TRBJ2-1	TRBV9	TRBD2	CASSVTGGPGREQFF	TGTGCCAGCAGCGTAACGGGAGGGCCGGGGAGGGAGCAGTTCTTC
.	TRBJ2-5	TRBV7-2	TRBD2	CASSRRLAGEETQYF	TGTGCCAGCAGTCGTAGACTAGCGGGAGAAGAGACCCAGTACTTC
few	TRBJ1-1	TRBV12-5	TRBD1	CASGLERQGGREAFF	TGTGCTAGTGGTTTGGAAAGACAGGGGGGACGAGAAGCTTTCTTT
.	TRBJ2-7	TRBV6-5	.	CASRTGGGYEQYF	TGTGCCAGCAGAACAGGGGGGGGCTACGAGCAGTACTTC
.	TRBJ2-7	TRBV4-1	TRBD1	CASSQRSGTGSYEQYF	TGCGCCAGCAGCCAAAGGTCAGGGACAGGGTCCTACGAGCAGTACTTC
few	TRBJ2-1	TRBV5-8	.	CASRQTQGWGEQFF	TGTGCCAGCAGACAGACACAGGGTTGGGGTGAGCAGTTCTTC
few	TRBJ2-1	TRBV2	TRBD2	CASGPPLTSGRPYEQFF	TGTGCCAGCGGCCCCCCCCTTACTAGCGGGAGACCGTATGAGCAGTTCTTC
once	TRBJ1-5	TRBV6-5	TRBD1	CASSLRQGNQPQHF	TGTGCCAGCAGCCTTAGACAGGGAAATCAGCCCCAGCATTTT
few	TRBJ1-2	TRBV19	.	CAPRGGGGYGYTF	TGTGCCCCTCGCGGGGGGGGTGGCTATGGCTACACCTTC
.	TRBJ1-6	TRBV5-8	.	CASSLAPLRRRWDSPLHF	TGTGCCAGCAGCTTGGCCCCCCTTAGAAGGAGGTGGGATTCACCCCTCCACTTT
.	TRBJ1-4	TRBV6-5	TRBD1	CASSPGDRQNEKLFF	TGTGCCAGCAGTCCCGGGGACAGACAGAATGAAAAACTGTTTTTT
once	TRBJ1-5	TRBV6-2/TRBV6-3	.	CASSYSTVRGGPQHF	TGTGCCAGCAGTTACTCGACGGTCCGGGGGGGGCCCCAGCATTTT
.	TRBJ2-5	TRBV11-2	.	CASSSYYGATDTWQTQYF	TGTGCCAGCAGCTCTTACTATGGGGCGACAGACACCTGGCAGACCCAGTACTTC
.	TRBJ2-7	TRBV5-1	TRBD1	CASSPSTGPNEQYF	TGCGCCAGCAGCCCTTCGACAGGGCCCAACGAGCAGTACTTC
.	TRBJ2-1	TRBV19	.	CASSITAEYNEQFF	TGTGCCAGTAGTATTACCGCCGAGTACAATGAGCAGTTCTTC